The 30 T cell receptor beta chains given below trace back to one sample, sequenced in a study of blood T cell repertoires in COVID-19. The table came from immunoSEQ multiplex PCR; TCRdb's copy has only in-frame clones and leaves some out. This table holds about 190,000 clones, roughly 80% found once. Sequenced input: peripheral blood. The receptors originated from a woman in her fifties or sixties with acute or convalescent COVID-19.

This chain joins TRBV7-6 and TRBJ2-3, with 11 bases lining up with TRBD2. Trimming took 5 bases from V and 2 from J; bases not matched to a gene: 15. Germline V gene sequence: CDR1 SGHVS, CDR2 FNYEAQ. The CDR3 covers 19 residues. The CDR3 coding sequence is TGTGCCAGCAGCCTAGTAGGGGCCCCGACTAGCGGGACCACAGATACGCAGTATTTT. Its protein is CASSLVGAPTSGTTDTQYF.

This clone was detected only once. DNA for the CDR3: TGTGCCAGCAGGCCCGGGACACCGAGCTCCTACGAGCAGTACTTC. Amino acids: CASRPGTPSSYEQYF. This chain connects TRBV5-5 to TRBJ2-7; a possible D gene is TRBD1 (6 bases). Trimming took off 5 bases at V and 0 bases at J, with 15 bases between the two ends. CDR1 is SGHKS, CDR2 YYEKEE, per germline (reference sequence). The CDR3 is 15 residues long.

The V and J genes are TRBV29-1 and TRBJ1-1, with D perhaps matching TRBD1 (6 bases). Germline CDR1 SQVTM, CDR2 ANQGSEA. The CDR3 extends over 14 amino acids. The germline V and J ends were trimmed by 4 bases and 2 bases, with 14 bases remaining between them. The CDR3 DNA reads TGCAGCGTTGCCTCCCGGACAGTTAACACTGAAGCTTTCTTT. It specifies CSVASRTVNTEAFF.

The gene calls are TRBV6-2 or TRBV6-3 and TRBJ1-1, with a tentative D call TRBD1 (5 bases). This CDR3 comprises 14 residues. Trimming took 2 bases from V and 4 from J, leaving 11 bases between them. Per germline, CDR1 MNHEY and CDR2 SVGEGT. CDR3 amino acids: CASSYRGYVTEAFF. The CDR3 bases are TGTGCCAGCAGTTACAGGGGATATGTCACTGAAGCTTTCTTT.

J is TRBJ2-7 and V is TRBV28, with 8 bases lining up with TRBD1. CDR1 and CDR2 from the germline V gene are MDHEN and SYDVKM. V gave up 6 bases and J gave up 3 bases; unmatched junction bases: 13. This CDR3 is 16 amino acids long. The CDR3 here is CASRGSTGQGHYEQYF. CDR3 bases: TGTGCCAGCAGAGGATCAACCGGACAGGGACACTACGAGCAGTACTTC.

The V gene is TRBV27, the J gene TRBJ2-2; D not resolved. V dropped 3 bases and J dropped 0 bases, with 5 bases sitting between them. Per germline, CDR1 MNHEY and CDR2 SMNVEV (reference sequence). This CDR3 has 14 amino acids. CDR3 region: CASSLLTNTGELFF. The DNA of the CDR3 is TGTGCCAGCAGTTTGTTAACGAACACCGGGGAGCTGTTTTTT.

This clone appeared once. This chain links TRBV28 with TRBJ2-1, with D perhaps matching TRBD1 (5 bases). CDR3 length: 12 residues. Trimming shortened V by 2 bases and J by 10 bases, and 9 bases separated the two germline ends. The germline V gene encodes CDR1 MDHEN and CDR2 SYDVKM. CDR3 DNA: TGTGCCAGCAGTTTACAGGGCTGGGAGCAGTTCTTC. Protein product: CASSLQGWEQFF.

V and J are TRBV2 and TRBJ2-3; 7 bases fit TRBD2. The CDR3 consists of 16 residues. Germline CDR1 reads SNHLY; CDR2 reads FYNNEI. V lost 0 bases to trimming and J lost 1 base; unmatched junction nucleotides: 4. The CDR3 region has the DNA TGTGCCAGCAGTGAAGCGCTCCGGGGGGGCACAGATACGCAGTATTTT. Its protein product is CASSEALRGGTDTQYF.

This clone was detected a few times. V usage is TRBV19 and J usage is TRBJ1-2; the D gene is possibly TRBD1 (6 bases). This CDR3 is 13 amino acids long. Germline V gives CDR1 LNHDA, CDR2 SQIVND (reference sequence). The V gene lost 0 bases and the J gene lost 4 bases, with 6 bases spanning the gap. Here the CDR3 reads CASSIEGAYGYTF. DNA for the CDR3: TGTGCCAGTAGTATAGAGGGGGCCTATGGCTACACCTTC.

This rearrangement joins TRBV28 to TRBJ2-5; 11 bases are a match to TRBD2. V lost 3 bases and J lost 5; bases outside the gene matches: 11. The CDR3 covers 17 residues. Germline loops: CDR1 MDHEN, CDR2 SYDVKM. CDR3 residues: CASSLMGSGRAWETQYF. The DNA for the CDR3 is TGTGCCAGCAGTTTGATGGGTAGCGGGAGGGCCTGGGAGACCCAGTACTTC.

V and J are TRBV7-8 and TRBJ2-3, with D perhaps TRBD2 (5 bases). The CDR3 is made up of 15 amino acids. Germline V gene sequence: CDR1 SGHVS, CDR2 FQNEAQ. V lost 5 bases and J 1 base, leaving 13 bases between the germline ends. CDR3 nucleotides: TGTGCCAGCAGCCCCCCAGGACTTCGCACAGATACGCAGTATTTT. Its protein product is CASSPPGLRTDTQYF.

CDR3 nucleotide sequence: TGTGCCAGCAGCCAAGATCTAGGGAGGGAGACCCAGTACTTC. Amino acids: CASSQDLGRETQYF. This chain uses TRBV14 with TRBJ2-5, with D tentatively TRBD2 (6 bases). V was trimmed by 0 bases and J by 5 bases, leaving 10 bases between them. The length of the CDR3 is 14 residues. CDR1 SGHDN and CDR2 FVKESK come from the germline V gene.

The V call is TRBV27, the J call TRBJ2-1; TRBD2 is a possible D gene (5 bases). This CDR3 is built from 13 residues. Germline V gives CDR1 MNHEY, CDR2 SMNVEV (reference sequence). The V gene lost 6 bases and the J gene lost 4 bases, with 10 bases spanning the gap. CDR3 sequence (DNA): TGTGCCAGCAGCGCAACTAGTTACAATGAGCAGTTCTTC. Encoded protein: CASSATSYNEQFF.

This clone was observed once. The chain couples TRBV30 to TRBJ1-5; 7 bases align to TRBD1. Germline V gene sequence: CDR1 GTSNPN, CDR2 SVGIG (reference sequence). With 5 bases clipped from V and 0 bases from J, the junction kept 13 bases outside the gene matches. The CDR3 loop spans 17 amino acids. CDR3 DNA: TGTGCCTGGTCCCCCTCCAGGGGGGCCCTTAGCAATCAGCCCCAGCATTTT. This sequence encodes CAWSPSRGALSNQPQHF. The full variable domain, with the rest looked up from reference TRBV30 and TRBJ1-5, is SQTIHQWPATLVQPVGSPLSLECTVEGTSNPNLYWYRQAAGRGLQLLFYSVGIGQISSEVPQNLSASRPQDRQFILSSKKLLLSDSGFYLCAWSPSRGALSNQPQHFGDGTRLSIL.

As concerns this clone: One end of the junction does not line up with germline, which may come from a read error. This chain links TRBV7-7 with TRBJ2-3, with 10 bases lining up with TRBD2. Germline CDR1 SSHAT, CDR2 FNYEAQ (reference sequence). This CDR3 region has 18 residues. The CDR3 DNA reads TGTGCTAGCAGCTTAGGGGATCAGCGGGGGGGAGCTACAGATACGCAGTATTTT. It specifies CASSLGDQRGGATDTQYF.

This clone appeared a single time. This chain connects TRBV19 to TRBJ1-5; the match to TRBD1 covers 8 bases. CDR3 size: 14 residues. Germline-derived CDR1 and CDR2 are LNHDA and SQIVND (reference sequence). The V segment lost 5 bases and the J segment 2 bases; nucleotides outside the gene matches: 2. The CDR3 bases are TGTGCCAGTAGTTCAGGGGGCCGCAATCAGCCCCAGCATTTT. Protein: CASSSGGRNQPQHF.

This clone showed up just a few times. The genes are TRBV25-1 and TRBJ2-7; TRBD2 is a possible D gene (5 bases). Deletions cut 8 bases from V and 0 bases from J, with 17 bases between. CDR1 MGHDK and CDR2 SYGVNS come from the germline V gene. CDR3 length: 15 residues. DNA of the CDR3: TGTGCCAGCCGGGCATTGGGCGGGTCCTCCTACGAGCAGTACTTC. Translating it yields CASRALGGSSYEQYF.

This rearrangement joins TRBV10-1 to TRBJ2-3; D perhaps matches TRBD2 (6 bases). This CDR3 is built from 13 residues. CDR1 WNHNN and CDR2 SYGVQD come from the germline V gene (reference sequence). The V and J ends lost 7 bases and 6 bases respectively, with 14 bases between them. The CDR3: CASTRESGDTQYF. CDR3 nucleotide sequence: TGCGCCAGCACGCGGGAATCTGGGGATACGCAGTATTTT.

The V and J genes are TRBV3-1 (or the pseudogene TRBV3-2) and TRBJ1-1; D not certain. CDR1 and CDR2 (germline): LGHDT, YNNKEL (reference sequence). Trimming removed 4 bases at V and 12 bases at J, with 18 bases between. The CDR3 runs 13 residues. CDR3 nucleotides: TGTGCCAGCAGCCGTAGTTTTTGGGAGGGAACTTTCTTT. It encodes CASSRSFWEGTFF.

This chain's CDR3 is CASSRQGPGTEAFF. The CDR3 DNA is TGTGCCAGCAGTCGACAGGGGCCGGGCACTGAAGCTTTCTTT. The V call is TRBV2, the J call TRBJ1-1; 8 positions agree with TRBD1. There are 14 residues in the CDR3. V lost 5 bases, J lost 4 bases, and 6 bases stayed unmatched. The V gene's germline CDR1 is SNHLY and CDR2 FYNNEI.

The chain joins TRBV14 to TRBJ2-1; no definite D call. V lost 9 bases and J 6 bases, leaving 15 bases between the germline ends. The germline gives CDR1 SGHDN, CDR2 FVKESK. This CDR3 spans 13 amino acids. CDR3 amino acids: CARPCGGVNEQFF. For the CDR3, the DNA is TGTGCCAGGCCCTGCGGCGGAGTCAATGAGCAGTTCTTC.

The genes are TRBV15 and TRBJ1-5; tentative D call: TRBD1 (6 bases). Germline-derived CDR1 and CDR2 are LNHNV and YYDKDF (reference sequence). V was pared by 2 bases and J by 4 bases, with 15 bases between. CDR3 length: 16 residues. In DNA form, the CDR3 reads TGTGCCACCAGCAGATCGTTGCACAGGGAGAATCAGCCCCAGCATTTT. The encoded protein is CATSRSLHRENQPQHF.

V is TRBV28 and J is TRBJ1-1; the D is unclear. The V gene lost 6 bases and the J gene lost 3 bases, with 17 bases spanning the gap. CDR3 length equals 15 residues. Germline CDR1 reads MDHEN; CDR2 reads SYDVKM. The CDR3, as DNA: TGTGCCAGCAGCCGAGGACGGACTGGGGACACTGAAGCTTTCTTT. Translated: CASSRGRTGDTEAFF.

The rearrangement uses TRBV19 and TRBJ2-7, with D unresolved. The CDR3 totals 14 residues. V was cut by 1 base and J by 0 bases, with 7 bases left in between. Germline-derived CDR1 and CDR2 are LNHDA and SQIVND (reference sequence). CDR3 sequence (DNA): TGTGCCAGTAGTATAGGTACGAGCTCCTACGAGCAGTACTTC. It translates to CASSIGTSSYEQYF.

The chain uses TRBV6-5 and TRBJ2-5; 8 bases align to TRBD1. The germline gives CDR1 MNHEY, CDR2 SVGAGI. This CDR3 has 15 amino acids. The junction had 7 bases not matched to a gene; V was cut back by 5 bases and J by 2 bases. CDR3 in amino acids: CASSPDRGGQETQYF. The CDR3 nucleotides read TGTGCCAGCAGTCCCGACAGGGGCGGTCAAGAGACCCAGTACTTC.

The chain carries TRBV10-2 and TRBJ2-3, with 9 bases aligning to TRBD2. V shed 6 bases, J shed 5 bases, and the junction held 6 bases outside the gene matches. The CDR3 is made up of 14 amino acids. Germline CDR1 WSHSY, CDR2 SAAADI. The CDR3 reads CASSLAGRGDTQYF. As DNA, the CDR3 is TGCGCCAGCAGCCTAGCGGGGAGGGGAGATACGCAGTATTTT.

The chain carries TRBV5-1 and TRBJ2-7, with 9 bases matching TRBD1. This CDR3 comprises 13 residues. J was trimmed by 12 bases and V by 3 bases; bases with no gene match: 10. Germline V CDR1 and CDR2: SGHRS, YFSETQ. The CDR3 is CASSSSRDRVRYF. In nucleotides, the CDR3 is TGCGCCAGCAGCTCGTCCCGGGACAGGGTACGGTACTTC. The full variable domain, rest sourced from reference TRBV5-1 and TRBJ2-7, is KAGVTQTPRYLIKTRGQQVTLSCSPISGHRSVSWYQQTPGQGLQFLFEYFSETQRNKGNFPGRFSGRQFSNSRSEMNVSTLELGDSALYLCASSSSRDRVRYFGPGTRLTVT.

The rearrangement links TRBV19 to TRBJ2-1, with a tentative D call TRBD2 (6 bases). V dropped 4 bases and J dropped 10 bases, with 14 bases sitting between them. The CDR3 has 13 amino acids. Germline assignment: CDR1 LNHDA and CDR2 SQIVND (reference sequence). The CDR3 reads CASSRLQGGEQFF. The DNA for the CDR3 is TGTGCCAGTAGTAGGCTTCAGGGAGGAGAGCAGTTCTTC.

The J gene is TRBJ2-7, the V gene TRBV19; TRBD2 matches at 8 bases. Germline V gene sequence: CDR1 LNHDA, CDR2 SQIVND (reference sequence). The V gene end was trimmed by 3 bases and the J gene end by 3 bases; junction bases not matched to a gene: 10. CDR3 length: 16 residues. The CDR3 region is CASSMPGGGRSYEQYF. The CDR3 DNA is TGTGCCAGTAGTATGCCCGGGGGGGGGCGCAGCTACGAGCAGTACTTC.

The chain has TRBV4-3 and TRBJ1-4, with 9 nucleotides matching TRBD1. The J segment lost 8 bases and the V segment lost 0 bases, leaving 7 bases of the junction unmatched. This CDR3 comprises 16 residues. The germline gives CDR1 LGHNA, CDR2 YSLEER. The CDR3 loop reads CASSQEPGQGTEKLFF. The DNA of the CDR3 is TGCGCCAGCAGCCAAGAGCCGGGACAGGGTACCGAAAAACTGTTTTTT.